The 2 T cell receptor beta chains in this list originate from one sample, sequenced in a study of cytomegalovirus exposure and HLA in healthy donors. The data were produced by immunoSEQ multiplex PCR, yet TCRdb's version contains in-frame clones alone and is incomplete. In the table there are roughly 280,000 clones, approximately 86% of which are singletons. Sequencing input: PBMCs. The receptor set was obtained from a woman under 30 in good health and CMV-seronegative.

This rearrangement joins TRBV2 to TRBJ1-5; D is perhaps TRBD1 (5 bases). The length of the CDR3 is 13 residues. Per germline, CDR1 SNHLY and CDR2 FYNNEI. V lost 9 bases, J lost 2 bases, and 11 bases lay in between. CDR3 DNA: TGTGCCAGGGGGCAAGAACGCAATCAGCCCCAGCATTTT. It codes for CARGQERNQPQHF.

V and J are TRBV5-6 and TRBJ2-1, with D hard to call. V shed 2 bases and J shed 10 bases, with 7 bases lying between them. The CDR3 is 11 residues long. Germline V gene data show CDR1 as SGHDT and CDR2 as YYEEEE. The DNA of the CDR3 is TGTGCCAGCAGCTTCATGTCAGAGCAGTTCTTC. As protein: CASSFMSEQFF.